This T cell receptor (beta chain) emerged from a study of blood T cell repertoires in COVID-19. Across the whole study: Samples taken during acute and convalescent COVID-19 were collected in the United States, Italy and Spain. Sources were T cells, B-cell-depleted T cells, or PBMCs; the material itself was cDNA or gDNA.

The germline V gene encodes CDR1 SGHRS and CDR2 YFSETQ. V trimming: 3 bases; J trimming: 0 bases; junction bases outside the gene matches: 6. The CDR3 runs to 15 residues. As handled by the study authors: Estimates of nucleated cell counts were drawn from the amplification of reference gene primers. Only in-frame clones appear in the TCRdb table, and some are missing; sequencing was by immunoSEQ multiplex PCR. The DNA was the basis for D and trimming; V, J and clone size are from that table. This table has about 210,000 clones, roughly 84% appearing once. Material: peripheral blood. J is TRBJ2-7 and V is TRBV5-1; 7 positions match TRBD1. The sequence was obtained from a man in his forties who had recovered from COVID-19. CDR3 region: CASSYVGDSSYEQYF. CDR3 coding DNA: TGCGCCAGCAGCTATGTCGGGGACAGCTCCTACGAGCAGTACTTC.